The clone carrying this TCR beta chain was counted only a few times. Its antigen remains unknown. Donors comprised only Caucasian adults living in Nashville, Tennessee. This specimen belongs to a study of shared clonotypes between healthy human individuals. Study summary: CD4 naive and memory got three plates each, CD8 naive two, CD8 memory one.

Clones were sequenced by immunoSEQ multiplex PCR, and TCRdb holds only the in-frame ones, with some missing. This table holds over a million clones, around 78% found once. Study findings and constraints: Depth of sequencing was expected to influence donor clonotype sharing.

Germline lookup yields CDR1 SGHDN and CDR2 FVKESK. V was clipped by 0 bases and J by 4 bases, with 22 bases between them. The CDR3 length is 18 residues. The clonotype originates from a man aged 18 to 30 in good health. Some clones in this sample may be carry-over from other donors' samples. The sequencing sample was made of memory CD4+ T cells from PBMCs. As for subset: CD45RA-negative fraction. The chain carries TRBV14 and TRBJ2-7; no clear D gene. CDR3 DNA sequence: TGTGCCAGCAGCCAAGATCGACTTTTAACCGTCGTTCGGTACGAGCAGTACTTC. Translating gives CASSQDRLLTVVRYEQYF.